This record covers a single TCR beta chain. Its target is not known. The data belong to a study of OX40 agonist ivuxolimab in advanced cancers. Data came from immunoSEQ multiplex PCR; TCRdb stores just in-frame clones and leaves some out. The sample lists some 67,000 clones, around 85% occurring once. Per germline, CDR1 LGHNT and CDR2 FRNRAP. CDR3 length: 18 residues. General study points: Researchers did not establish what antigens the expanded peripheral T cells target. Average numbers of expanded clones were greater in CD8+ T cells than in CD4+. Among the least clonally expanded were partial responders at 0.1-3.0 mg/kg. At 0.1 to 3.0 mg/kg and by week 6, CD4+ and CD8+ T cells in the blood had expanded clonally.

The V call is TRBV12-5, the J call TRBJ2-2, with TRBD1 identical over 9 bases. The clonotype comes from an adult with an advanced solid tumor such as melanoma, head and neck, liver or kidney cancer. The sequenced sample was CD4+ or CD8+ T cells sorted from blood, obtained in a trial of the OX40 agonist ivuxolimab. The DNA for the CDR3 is TGTCCTAACCACTTGGGACAGGGCCCAACGAGGGACACCGGGGAGCTGTTTTTT. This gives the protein CPNHLGQGPTRDTGELFF.